This T cell receptor (beta chain) was captured in a study of regulatory T cells in long-lasting Graves disease. The study, taken as a whole, reports: Lower TCR diversity characterized persistent Graves' patients relative to newly diagnosed patients. Persistent disease preferred TRBV28, TRBJ1-2 and TRBJ2-5. Shared public clonotypes totalled fewer than 3,000 in persistent patients, compared with about 990 in new patients.

Time point denoted: persistent/refractory GD, antithyroid drugs over 5 years with positive TRAb. With RNA extracted from PBMCs as input, the TCR library was made. This clonotype appeared many times. Its antigen is currently unknown. CDR3 regions were amplified by Arm-PCR using iRepertoire HTBI primers to build TCR beta libraries. TCRdb re-called the multiplex PCR reads with MiXCR, one entry per CDR3 protein. Among 350,000 to 450,000 distinct CDR3 sequences listed, less than 25% were seen once. The CDR3 is 16 residues long. Germline V CDR1 and CDR2: PRHDT, FYEKMQ (reference sequence). J was trimmed by 4 bases and V by 0 bases; bases with no gene match: 5.

V and J are TRBV13 and TRBJ2-5, with TRBD1 matching over 10 bases. This receptor was obtained from a female donor with Graves disease. The source material was peripheral blood mononuclear cells (PBMCs), sampled when the disease was refractory, from a patient treated with antithyroid drugs. For the CDR3, the DNA is TGTGCCAGCAGCTTAGGTCCGGGACAGGGGTCAGAGACCCAGTACTTC. This codes for CASSLGPGQGSETQYF.